The T cell receptor beta chain described here comes from a study of T cells in Graves' hyperthyroidism and ophthalmopathy. This clonotype has a handful of counts. What it binds is unknown. It may be a read error: a sequence one base away is much more abundant. CDR3 length: 14 amino acids. Germline V gene sequence: CDR1 SGHTA, CDR2 FQGTGA. J gave up 7 bases and V 5 bases, and 9 bases lay outside the gene matches. Study results and caveats: Ophthalmopathy could be told apart from stable hyperthyroidism with a 13 V-J model.

Authors of the study amplified TCR beta CDR3 regions from RNA transcripts. HTBI primers drove first-round RT-PCR of the TCR CDR3. TCRdb re-derived calls from the multiplex PCR reads in MiXCR, one entry per CDR3 protein. The sample has over 450,000 distinct CDR3 sequences, about a sixth seen once. This clonotype was sampled from a young woman with Graves' ophthalmopathy. The J gene is TRBJ1-2, the V gene TRBV7-3; 8 bases line up with TRBD1. Sequencing input: blood. The CDR3 DNA reads TGTGCCAGCAGCCTGACAGACAGGGGTTCTGGCTACACCTTC. Residues: CASSLTDRGSGYTF. The full variable domain, its missing parts supplied by reference TRBV7-3 and TRBJ1-2, is GAGVSQTPSNKVTEKGKYVELRCDPISGHTALYWYRQSLGQGPEFLIYFQGTGAADDSGLPNDRFFAVRPEGSVSTLKIQRTERGDSAVYLCASSLTDRGSGYTFGSGTRLTVV.